This TCR beta chain was recovered during a study of early T cells in non-severe SARS-CoV-2 infection (dated by TCRdb to about 2021). Study-level background: Bulk RNA from unsorted whole blood was used for TCR sequencing, so alpha and beta chains could not be paired. Study-level results and caveats: Matching against VDJdb was skewed toward anti-spike CD8 responses, likely underestimated virus-specific expansions, and missed private and CD4 specificities.

The study was a case-control design nested within a healthcare worker cohort in London, UK, with weekly nasopharyngeal swab PCR tests and blood sampling. Healthcare workers were recruited during the week of the UK lockdown, between 23 and 31 March 2020, and followed weekly for up to about 15 weeks. Trimming takes 0 bases from V and 0 bases from J, and the germline ends sit 12 bases apart. The CDR3 goes from the cysteine to the phenylalanine over 18 residues. The kept DNA is CDR3 alone, 54 bases in frame from the first base. The germline V gene provides CDR1 MGHRA and CDR2 YSYEKL. This clonotype was observed many times. Its antigen is currently not known. Base quality data are lacking; no much larger clone is found one base away. Receptors were amplified or captured by 5' RACE. TCRdb lists the instrument as NextSeq 500. Unique molecular identifiers were attached to individual cDNA molecules in the TCR library protocol so that sequencing error and PCR bias could be corrected. Both TCR alpha and beta chains were sequenced, and tight co-correlation was observed between alpha and beta sequence abundances in each sample. The published analysis was carried out like this. Decombinator V4 was used to annotate the V gene, J gene and CDR3 of the TCR sequences. Expanded TCRs were defined as changing significantly between any two time points under a Poisson model with p below 0.0001. TCR abundances were normalised to the total number of TCRs sequenced in each sample and reported as counts per million. MAIT TCRs were defined by TRAV1-2 paired with TRAJ12, TRAJ20 or TRAJ33, and iNKT TCRs by TRAV10 paired with TRAJ18. VDJdb, accessed 1 November 2021, was searched for CMV, EBV and SARS-CoV-2 annotated TCRs, with TCRs annotated for multiple antigens excluded. TCRdb trimmed the raw reads at Q25, called clones with MiXCR and kept productive beta chains. One record per CDR3 amino acid sequence lists the most common genes and DNA. None of the V and J calls come from the authors' own analysis; TCRdb made them. This sample comprises 85,000 to 90,000 distinct CDR3 sequences, roughly 14% of them detected only once. The leading ten clones occupy around 0.58% of the sample.

The chain was built from TRBV4-1 and TRBJ1-6; no D gene is confidently identified. The receptor comes from an adult who was a healthcare worker with PCR-confirmed SARS-CoV-2 infection or an uninfected control (not recorded which). Material: whole blood. CDR3 region: CASSQDLVISSYNSPLHF. Read as DNA, the sequence is TGCGCCAGCAGCCAAGATCTGGTAATAAGCTCCTATAATTCACCCCTCCACTTT.